This T cell receptor (beta chain) was observed in a study of cytomegalovirus exposure and HLA in healthy donors. Study at large: Membership in the Caucasian-associated ancestry cluster was found for about four fifths of roughly 360 genotyped donors. Findings and caveats of the study: Later work found that TCR association rates differed between HLA loci; DRB1 had the most and HLA-C the fewest. Earlier findings revealed that most TCR beta V segments proved productive either about 87% or about 30% of the time. Across all donors, roughly uniform sequencing depth was an assumption of the presence/absence analyses.

The primer mix had 60 Vbeta and 13 Jbeta primers. The protocol was immunoSEQ multiplex PCR, while the TCRdb copy is restricted to in-frame clones and leaves out a portion. This sample has roughly 150,000 clones; roughly three quarters occur once, and the top ten carry approximately 4.6%. With respect to this clone: Its specificity is not known. Other DNA variants within this sample encode the same CDR3.

This CDR3 region has 13 residues. Trimming pared 3 bases from V and 1 base from J, leaving 6 bases between. Germline CDR1 is SGHAT and CDR2 is FQNNGV. The V and J genes are TRBV11-2 and TRBJ1-1, with D possibly being TRBD1 (6 bases). This sequence originates from a man younger than 30 in good health and CMV-seropositive. Sequenced input: PBMCs. The CDR3 DNA follows: TGTGCCAGCAGCTTGGGACAGAACACTGAAGCTTTCTTT. This encodes CASSLGQNTEAFF.